The rows below give T cell receptor beta chains drawn from one sample of a study of blood T cells in healthy people across ages. TCRdb called the 5' RACE reads again in MiXCR, with one record for every CDR3 protein. Of 1.2 million to 1.5 million distinct CDR3 sequences in the sample, 35% to 45% were seen once. The material sequenced was blood. The origin of the receptors is a woman under 30 in good health. Each CDR3 is given with its conserved first and last residue. The size entry is marked missing in some rows and otherwise reads once, few, many or a size class.

TRBJ1-5 TRBV20-1 - CSATVGGLSNQPQHF
TRBJ1-2 TRBV29-1 - CSVGPGPIGYGYTF
TRBJ1-2 TRBV29-1 few CSVDSGLANYGYTF
TRBJ1-5 TRBV6-1 - CASMTYGGNQPQHF
TRBJ2-3 TRBV7-8 few CASSSLPRLAGEPYTQYF
TRBJ2-3 TRBV10-2 few CASSEVPDYTQYF
TRBJ2-3 TRBV12-3/TRBV12-4 - CASSLGEAGEYF
TRBJ2-3 TRBV6-1 - CASSEAGGPVTDTQYF
TRBJ2-2 TRBV10-3 few CAISENPSGRAGELFF
TRBJ2-1 TRBV6-1 - CASTGVTSGPYYNEQFF
TRBJ2-1 TRBV6-1 - CASSVGTGSYNEQFF
TRBJ2-2 TRBV7-2 - CASSTSDGELFF
TRBJ2-1 TRBV6-1 - CASSVSPAVTSGVREQFF
TRBJ2-6 TRBV3-1 few CASNKGSGANVLTF
TRBJ2-6 TRBV10-2 - CVSRDRVSGANVLTF
TRBJ2-5 TRBV13 - CASSLSVGPTLQETQYF
TRBJ1-4 TRBV20-1 - CTPTGPGVDGKLFF
TRBJ2-1 TRBV20-1 few CSAPTSGSGALNEQFF
TRBJ2-1 TRBV20-1 - CSAIGEGEETQFF
TRBJ1-6 TRBV28 few CASSLDRVPLHF
TRBJ2-3 TRBV3-1 - CASSPTGTARADTQYF
TRBJ2-6 TRBV2 - CASSPQDSGANVLTF
TRBJ2-1 TRBV5-1 - CTSSLGQGYNEQFF
TRBJ2-3 TRBV12-3/TRBV12-4 - CASSRRDRVTDTQYF
TRBJ2-7 TRBV29-1 - CSVEVEGATYEQYF
TRBJ2-5 TRBV2 - CASSELGRGETQYF
TRBJ2-1 TRBV20-1 - CSARDLGLAGGGPEQFF
TRBJ2-5 TRBV5-1 few CASSLTGEQSETQYF
TRBJ2-1 TRBV9 few CASSLTIPGTSGNEQFF
TRBJ2-7 TRBV27 - CASSGPQGTYEQYF
TRBJ2-2 TRBV12-3/TRBV12-4 - CASRRRGRSTGELFF
TRBJ1-2 TRBV6-2/TRBV6-3 - CASARANYGYTF
TRBJ2-7 TRBV7-2 few CASSLKASYYEQYF
TRBJ2-4 TRBV29-1 few CSVGQLDIQYF